The 22 T cell receptor beta chains given below trace back to one sample, sequenced in a study of blood T cell repertoires in COVID-19. Using immunoSEQ multiplex PCR, the repertoire was profiled, and TCRdb retains in-frame clones only, with some absent. The table includes around 70,000 clones, approximately 84% detected once. Sequencing was carried out using peripheral blood. The source of these receptors is a man between 65 and 85 years old with acute or convalescent COVID-19.

This rearrangement joins TRBV7-3 to TRBJ2-7, with 7 bases fitting TRBD2. The CDR3 is made up of 15 amino acids. Germline V gives CDR1 SGHTA, CDR2 FQGTGA. With 2 bases clipped from V and 2 bases from J, the junction kept 6 bases outside the gene matches. This chain's CDR3 is CASSLVAGETYEQYF. The CDR3 coding sequence is TGTGCCAGCAGCTTAGTGGCGGGGGAAACCTACGAGCAGTACTTC. The full variable domain, rest sourced from reference TRBV7-3 and TRBJ2-7, is GAGVSQTPSNKVTEKGKYVELRCDPISGHTALYWYRQSLGQGPEFLIYFQGTGAADDSGLPNDRFFAVRPEGSVSTLKIQRTERGDSAVYLCASSLVAGETYEQYFGPGTRLTVT.

The chain carries TRBV7-2 and TRBJ2-3; TRBD2 matches 9 bases. Germline CDR1 is SGHTA and CDR2 is FQGNSA. The V segment lost 3 bases and the J segment 4 bases; nucleotides outside the gene matches: 5. The CDR3 runs to 15 residues. The CDR3 DNA is TGTGCCAGCAGCTTTGCGGGGGGGCCGTCAGATACGCAGTATTTT. It encodes CASSFAGGPSDTQYF.

The chain has TRBV9 and TRBJ1-6, with D possibly being TRBD1 (6 bases). V dropped 4 bases and J dropped 14 bases, with 16 bases sitting between them. The germline V gene encodes CDR1 SGDLS and CDR2 YYNGEE. The length of the CDR3 is 13 residues. This chain's CDR3 is CASSSVEGVTLHF. CDR3 DNA: TGTGCCAGCAGCAGCGTAGAGGGGGTCACCCTCCACTTT.

The V call is TRBV24-1, the J call TRBJ2-3; 7 positions match TRBD2. Germline trimming cut 12 bases from V and 3 bases from J; bases unmatched to any gene: 11. The length of the CDR3 is 14 residues. The germline V gene encodes CDR1 KGHDR and CDR2 SFDVKD. The CDR3 protein is CASLGGWGTDTQYF. DNA of the CDR3: TGTGCCTCACTCGGGGGGTGGGGGACAGATACGCAGTATTTT.

CDR3 sequence reads: CAISDGASGRVIGETQYF. Written as DNA, the CDR3 is TGTGCCATCAGTGACGGGGCTAGCGGGAGGGTAATAGGAGAGACCCAGTACTTC. V usage is TRBV10-3 and J usage is TRBJ2-5; TRBD2 matches at 12 bases. CDR3 length: 18 amino acids. J was trimmed by 4 bases and V by 3 bases; bases with no gene match: 12. Germline CDR1 ENHRY, CDR2 SYGVKD.

The chain links TRBV6-1 to TRBJ2-3; the match to TRBD2 covers 7 bases. From germline, CDR1 is MNHNS and CDR2 SASEGT. CDR3 length: 16 amino acids. V was clipped by 4 bases and J by 3 bases; unmatched bases: 10. The CDR3 coding sequence is TGTGCCAGCAGTGTCCGGGGGGAAGGCTGGACAGATACGCAGTATTTT. This gives the protein CASSVRGEGWTDTQYF.

The gene calls are TRBV7-9 and TRBJ1-3, with D perhaps TRBD1 (5 bases). This CDR3 has 13 amino acids. In germline, CDR1 is SEHNR, CDR2 FQNEAQ (reference sequence). V was clipped by 3 bases and J by 3 bases, with 6 bases between them. Written as DNA, the CDR3 is TGTGCCAGCAGCTTCCAGGGTGGAAACACCATATATTTT. Protein sequence: CASSFQGGNTIYF.

The chain links TRBV28 to TRBJ1-5, with 7 bases fitting TRBD1. Germline CDR1 MDHEN, CDR2 SYDVKM. The CDR3 length is 16 residues. V shed 3 bases and J 1 base; nucleotides not matched to a gene: 6. The CDR3 protein is CASSFGGGVSNQPQHF. The CDR3 bases are TGTGCCAGCAGTTTCGGAGGGGGCGTAAGCAATCAGCCCCAGCATTTT.

The J gene is TRBJ1-3, the V gene TRBV18; D is perhaps TRBD1 (5 bases). The CDR3 extends over 19 amino acids. Germline V gives CDR1 KGHSH, CDR2 LQKENI. Deletions cut 4 bases from V and 4 bases from J, with 26 bases between. The CDR3 protein is CASSLISLGTFPGGNTIYF. The CDR3 DNA is TGTGCCAGCTCACTAATCTCACTCGGGACTTTTCCTGGGGGAAACACCATATATTTT.

This chain's CDR3 is CASSLVVGDEQFF. Here the CDR3 DNA reads TGCGCCAGCAGCTTGGTAGTGGGCGATGAGCAGTTCTTC. This chain connects TRBV5-1 to TRBJ2-1; no reliable D call. Trimming pared 0 bases from V and 8 bases from J, leaving 9 bases between. The CDR3 sequence is 13 residues long. Germline V gene lookup returns CDR1 SGHRS and CDR2 YFSETQ.

This clone came up a few times. This sequence joins TRBV7-9 and TRBJ2-3; D uncertain. V lost 5 bases and J 3 bases, leaving 6 bases between the germline ends. The CDR3 runs to 12 residues. Germline-derived CDR1 and CDR2 are SEHNR and FQNEAQ (reference sequence). CDR3 nucleotides: TGTGCCAGCAGCGCCCAGACAGATACGCAGTATTTT. This encodes CASSAQTDTQYF.

The rearrangement links TRBV28 to TRBJ1-1; D unclear. Germline CDR1 and CDR2: MDHEN and SYDVKM. Trimming took 3 bases from V and 4 from J, leaving 9 bases between them. The CDR3 has 13 residues. The CDR3 region has the DNA TGTGCCAGCAGTTTGGCGGTAATCACTGAAGCTTTCTTT. It is translated as CASSLAVITEAFF.

The rearrangement links TRBV24-1 to TRBJ2-2; TRBD2 matches at 12 bases. V shed 4 bases and J 4 bases; nucleotides not matched to a gene: 9. The CDR3 sequence is 18 residues long. Germline V CDR1 and CDR2: KGHDR, SFDVKD. The CDR3, as DNA: TGTGCCACCAGTGACCCGAGTACTAGCGGGAGGATCACCGGGGAGCTGTTTTTT. It codes for CATSDPSTSGRITGELFF.

The sample holds a few counts of this clone. This chain links TRBV2 with TRBJ1-2; 8 positions agree with TRBD1. The germline V gene encodes CDR1 SNHLY and CDR2 FYNNEI. The V and J ends lost 6 bases and 5 bases, in that order; junction bases with no gene match: 8. The CDR3 runs to 14 residues. CDR3 DNA sequence: TGTGCCAGCAGCACCGGGACAGGCTCATATGGCTACACCTTC. Its protein product is CASSTGTGSYGYTF.

This chain links TRBV3-1 (or the pseudogene TRBV3-2) with TRBJ1-1; no definite D call. The ends were cut back, 4 bases at V and 4 bases at J, with 13 bases in the middle. Germline CDR1 reads LGHDT; CDR2 reads YNNKEL (reference sequence). The CDR3 spans 14 residues. CDR3 nucleotide sequence: TGTGCCAGCAGCCTTCTACCAGGAGGCACTGAAGCTTTCTTT. The encoded protein is CASSLLPGGTEAFF.

V gene TRBV27 combines with J gene TRBJ1-2; 9 bases line up with TRBD1. Looked up from germline, CDR1 is MNHEY and CDR2 is SMNVEV (reference sequence). V was pared by 3 bases and J by 6 bases, with 5 bases of the junction left unmatched. CDR3 length: 14 residues. Here the CDR3 reads CASSFMTGGNGYTF. For the CDR3, the DNA is TGTGCCAGCAGTTTTATGACAGGGGGGAATGGCTACACCTTC.

This rearrangement joins TRBV14 to TRBJ1-2, with D possibly being TRBD1 (6 bases). Germline V gene sequence: CDR1 SGHDN, CDR2 FVKESK. V lost 4 bases, J lost 2 bases, and 17 bases lay in between. The CDR3 length is 16 residues. CDR3 DNA: TGTGCCAGCAGCCGCCCCGGTGGCAGGGGAAACTATGGCTACACCTTC. It translates to CASSRPGGRGNYGYTF.

CDR3 residues: CASSQDQWAGIYEQYF. Here the CDR3 DNA reads TGTGCCAGCAGCCAAGATCAGTGGGCAGGGATCTACGAGCAGTACTTC. The chain links TRBV3-1 (or the pseudogene TRBV3-2) to TRBJ2-7; the D gene is possibly TRBD1 (5 bases). The CDR3 is 16 residues long. Trimming took off 0 bases at V and 3 bases at J, with 15 bases between the two ends. Germline V lookup: CDR1 LGHDT, CDR2 YNNKEL (reference sequence).

There are a few counts of this clone. This chain connects TRBV4-3 to TRBJ1-1; D call uncertain. The V gene's germline CDR1 is LGHNA and CDR2 YSLEER. The V gene lost 0 bases and the J gene lost 7 bases, with 6 bases spanning the gap. The CDR3 runs 12 residues. As DNA, the CDR3 is TGCGCCAGCAGCCAAGATTACGGTGAAGCTTTCTTT. It codes for CASSQDYGEAFF.

The chain has TRBV19 and TRBJ1-1, with TRBD1 as a possible D gene (5 bases). Trimming shortened V by 5 bases and J by 4 bases, and 11 bases separated the two germline ends. The germline V gene encodes CDR1 LNHDA and CDR2 SQIVND (reference sequence). The CDR3 has 13 amino acids. The CDR3 reads CASSSQGGTEAFF. DNA of the CDR3: TGTGCCAGTAGTTCTCAGGGAGGCACTGAAGCTTTCTTT.

V is TRBV5-5 and J is TRBJ1-5, with D maybe TRBD1 (5 bases). Germline V gene sequence: CDR1 SGHKS, CDR2 YYEKEE (reference sequence). CDR3 length: 14 residues. The V end was cut by 6 bases, the J end by 3 bases, with 13 bases between. The CDR3 loop is CASTTGGVNQPQHF. The CDR3 region has the DNA TGTGCCAGCACCACGGGAGGGGTCAATCAGCCCCAGCATTTT.

The rearrangement uses TRBV5-1 and TRBJ2-5; D might be TRBD2 (6 bases). V was pared by 3 bases and J by 5 bases, with 14 bases between. Germline loops: CDR1 SGHRS, CDR2 YFSETQ. The CDR3 is 14 residues long. The CDR3 is CASSSMTSAETQYF. The CDR3 DNA reads TGCGCCAGCAGCTCAATGACTAGTGCGGAGACCCAGTACTTC.